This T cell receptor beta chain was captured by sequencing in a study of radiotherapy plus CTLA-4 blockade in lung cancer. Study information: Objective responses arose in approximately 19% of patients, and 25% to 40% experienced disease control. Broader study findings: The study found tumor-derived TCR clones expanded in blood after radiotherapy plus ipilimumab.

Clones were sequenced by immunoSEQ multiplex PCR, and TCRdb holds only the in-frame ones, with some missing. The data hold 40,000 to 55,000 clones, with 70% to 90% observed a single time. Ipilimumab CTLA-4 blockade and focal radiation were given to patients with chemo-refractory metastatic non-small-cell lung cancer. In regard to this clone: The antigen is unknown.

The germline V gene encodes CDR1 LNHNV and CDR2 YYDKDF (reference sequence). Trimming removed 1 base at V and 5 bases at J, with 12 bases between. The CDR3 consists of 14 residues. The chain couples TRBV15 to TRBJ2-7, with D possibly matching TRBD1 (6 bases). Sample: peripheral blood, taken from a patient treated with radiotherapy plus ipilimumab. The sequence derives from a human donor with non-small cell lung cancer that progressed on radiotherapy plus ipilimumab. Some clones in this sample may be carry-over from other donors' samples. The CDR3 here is CATSRAGAAHEQYF. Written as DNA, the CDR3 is TGTGCCACCAGCAGAGCAGGGGCGGCCCACGAGCAGTACTTC.